The 22 T cell receptor beta chains listed next were all sequenced from one sample in a study of blood T cell repertoires in COVID-19. Some clones are missing from TCRdb's copy, which holds only in-frame ones; the method was immunoSEQ multiplex PCR. The profile shows 100,000 or so clones, 80% to 95% of them singletons. The sample consisted of peripheral blood. All receptors come from an older man with acute or convalescent COVID-19.

This chain joins TRBV7-9 and TRBJ2-1; possible D gene TRBD2, 7 bases. Trimming cost V 5 bases and J 9 bases, with 23 bases left between them. Germline lookup yields CDR1 SEHNR and CDR2 FQNEAQ (reference sequence). This CDR3 has 16 residues. The CDR3 sequence is CASSIQGGGRSGEQFF. CDR3 nucleotide sequence: TGTGCCAGCAGCATACAGGGAGGGGGTCGGTCGGGTGAGCAGTTCTTC.

The V gene is TRBV5-1, the J gene TRBJ1-2; no firm D call. Germline assignment: CDR1 SGHRS and CDR2 YFSETQ. The ends were cut back, 1 base at V and 3 bases at J, with 7 bases in the middle. CDR3 length: 13 residues. The CDR3 protein is CASSLLGDYGYTF. CDR3 bases: TGCGCCAGCAGCTTGCTCGGGGACTATGGCTACACCTTC.

The chain carries TRBV4-1 and TRBJ2-1; 12 bases agree with TRBD2. The germline CDR1 and CDR2 sequences are MGHRA and YSYEKL. Trimming took 4 bases from V and 4 from J; bases not matched to a gene: 11. The CDR3 runs 18 residues. CDR3 residues: CASSRGLAGGPKYNEQFF. Here the CDR3 DNA reads TGCGCCAGCAGCCGCGGGCTAGCGGGAGGGCCGAAATACAATGAGCAGTTCTTC.

The chain joins TRBV5-1 to TRBJ1-5; maybe TRBD1 (5 bases). Trimming shortened V by 0 bases and J by 3 bases, and 10 bases separated the two germline ends. Per germline, CDR1 SGHRS and CDR2 YFSETQ. This CDR3 contains 15 residues. Written as DNA, the CDR3 is TGCGCCAGCAGCTTGGTCGCAGGGCCCAATCAGCCCCAGCATTTT. It codes for CASSLVAGPNQPQHF.

This clone was counted a few times. The rearrangement joins TRBV5-4 to TRBJ2-1; 7 positions match TRBD1. With V trimmed by 2 bases and J by 6 bases, 2 bases remained unmatched. There are 13 residues in the CDR3. CDR1 and CDR2 from the germline V gene are SGHNT and YYREEE (reference sequence). CDR3: CASSLTGVNEQFF. CDR3 bases: TGTGCCAGCAGCTTAACAGGGGTCAATGAGCAGTTCTTC.

This clone has just one count. The rearrangement joins TRBV5-1 to TRBJ1-2; 9 nucleotides line up with TRBD1. With 3 bases clipped from V and 8 bases from J, the junction kept 5 bases outside the gene matches. Germline-derived CDR1 and CDR2 are SGHRS and YFSETQ. CDR3 size: 13 residues. CDR3 residues: CASSSGTGKGYTF. Here the CDR3 DNA reads TGCGCCAGCAGCTCGGGGACAGGGAAAGGCTACACCTTC.

The CDR3 spells CASRGDRDFFGYTF. The CDR3 nucleotides read TGCGCCAGCAGGGGGGACAGGGATTTTTTTGGCTACACCTTC. This chain joins TRBV5-1 and TRBJ1-2, with TRBD1 matching over 9 bases. CDR1 is SGHRS, CDR2 YFSETQ, per germline. The CDR3 runs to 14 residues. The ends lost 5 bases at V and 7 bases at J; junction bases unmatched: 9.

The V call is TRBV10-3, the J call TRBJ1-5, with TRBD1 matching over 7 bases. Germline CDR1 and CDR2: ENHRY and SYGVKD. V lost 7 bases, J lost 3 bases, and 3 bases stayed unmatched. This CDR3 is built from 13 residues. CDR3 amino acids: CAINDRDNQPQHF. The CDR3 DNA reads TGTGCCATCAACGACAGGGACAATCAGCCCCAGCATTTT.

V is TRBV27 and J is TRBJ2-7; 7 bases align to TRBD2. V lost 6 bases to trimming and J lost 3 bases; unmatched junction nucleotides: 5. CDR1 and CDR2 from the germline V gene are MNHEY and SMNVEV (reference sequence). The length of the CDR3 is 13 residues. CDR3 DNA: TGTGCCAGCAGCGGGGGGATTAACTACGAGCAGTACTTC. Its protein is CASSGGINYEQYF.

The chain has TRBV3-1 (or the pseudogene TRBV3-2) and TRBJ1-2; 7 bases are shared with TRBD1. The CDR3 runs to 15 residues. The V gene's germline CDR1 is LGHDT and CDR2 YNNKEL (reference sequence). The V and J ends lost 4 bases and 3 bases, in that order; junction bases with no gene match: 8. CDR3 loop: CASSRVGTGDYGYTF. CDR3 coding DNA: TGTGCCAGCAGCCGTGTGGGAACAGGGGACTATGGCTACACCTTC.

The V gene is TRBV29-1, the J gene TRBJ2-1, with TRBD2 identical over 13 bases. The CDR3 has 15 amino acids. Germline CDR1 reads SQVTM; CDR2 reads ANQGSEA. J gave up 4 bases and V 1 base, and 1 base lay outside the gene matches. CDR3 protein: CSVEVTSGGYNEQFF. The CDR3 region has the DNA TGCAGCGTTGAAGTGACTAGCGGGGGGTACAATGAGCAGTTCTTC.

The chain recombines TRBV9 with TRBJ2-5; 7 bases agree with TRBD1. Germline CDR1 and CDR2: SGDLS and YYNGEE. The junction had 2 bases not matched to a gene; V was cut back by 4 bases and J by 2 bases. The CDR3 runs to 13 residues. DNA for the CDR3: TGTGCCAGCAGCTTGGACAGGCAAGAGACCCAGTACTTC. Encoded protein: CASSLDRQETQYF.

The chain links TRBV18 to TRBJ1-5, with 7 bases matching TRBD1. Germline-derived CDR1 and CDR2 are KGHSH and LQKENI. The CDR3 spans 14 residues. Germline trimming cut 6 bases from V and 5 bases from J; bases unmatched to any gene: 7. CDR3 bases: TGTGCCAGCTCCCGACAGGGTGGGGATCAGCCCCAGCATTTT. It translates to CASSRQGGDQPQHF. Full variable domain (remainder filled in from reference TRBV18 and TRBJ1-5): NAGVMQNPRHLVRRRGQEARLRCSPMKGHSHVYWYRQLPEEGLKFMVYLQKENIIDESGMPKERFSAEFPKEGPSILRIQQVVRGDSAAYFCASSRQGGDQPQHFGDGTRLSIL.

The CDR3 region has the DNA TGTGCCTGGATCCTGGACAGGAAATCTAACTATGGCTACACCTTC. As protein: CAWILDRKSNYGYTF. The V gene is TRBV30, the J gene TRBJ1-2, with 7 bases fitting TRBD1. Germline CDR1 and CDR2: GTSNPN and SVGIG (reference sequence). J lost 0 bases, V lost 4 bases, and 8 bases had no gene match. The CDR3 sequence is 15 residues long.

V is TRBV28 and J is TRBJ2-1; 11 bases are shared with TRBD2. Per germline, CDR1 MDHEN and CDR2 SYDVKM. V gave up 8 bases and J gave up 4 bases; unmatched junction bases: 7. The CDR3 length is 15 residues. The CDR3 here is CASGPTSGAYNEQFF. The CDR3 coding sequence is TGTGCCAGCGGTCCGACTAGCGGGGCGTACAATGAGCAGTTCTTC.

This chain uses TRBV6-6 with TRBJ1-6; D is undetermined. Between the trimmed V and J ends, which lost 5 bases and 15 bases, there was a span of 20 bases. The CDR3 runs 14 residues. Germline CDR1 and CDR2: MNHNY and SVGAGI (reference sequence). CDR3: CASSPQTVRGFLHF. The CDR3 DNA follows: TGTGCCAGCAGTCCCCAGACGGTCCGCGGTTTCCTCCACTTT.

This chain connects TRBV7-2 to TRBJ1-2; a weak D match, TRBD1 (6 bases). Per the germline V gene, CDR1 is SGHTA and CDR2 is FQGNSA. V was trimmed by 4 bases and J by 0 bases, leaving 12 bases between them. The CDR3 sequence is 15 residues long. The CDR3 region has the DNA TGTGCCAGCAGCTCCCAAGGACAGACTAACTATGGCTACACCTTC. Its translation is CASSSQGQTNYGYTF.

This chain connects TRBV13 to TRBJ2-3; 11 bases agree with TRBD2. The V gene end was trimmed by 5 bases and the J gene end by 6 bases; junction bases not matched to a gene: 10. CDR1 and CDR2 from the germline V gene are PRHDT and FYEKMQ (reference sequence). CDR3 length: 16 amino acids. As DNA, the CDR3 is TGTGCCAGCAGCGCCCGGACTAGCGGGTTCAGGGATACGCAGTATTTT. Its protein product is CASSARTSGFRDTQYF.

This rearrangement joins TRBV6-6 to TRBJ1-2; D possibly corresponds to TRBD1 (6 bases). From germline, CDR1 is MNHNY and CDR2 SVGAGI (reference sequence). Trimming left V 5 bases short and J 8 bases short, with 9 bases between. CDR3 size: 11 residues. CDR3 in amino acids: CASSPGQGYTF. CDR3 in DNA: TGTGCCAGCAGTCCGGGACAAGGCTACACCTTC.

This clone was detected once. As DNA, the CDR3 is TGTGCCAGCAGCCCCAAAGGGGGGGCAACTAATGAAAAACTGTTTTTT. Its protein is CASSPKGGATNEKLFF. This chain uses TRBV27 with TRBJ1-4, with a tentative D call TRBD1 (6 bases). V lost 6 bases to trimming and J lost 0 bases, with 14 bases between them. This CDR3 has 16 amino acids. The V gene's germline CDR1 is MNHEY and CDR2 SMNVEV (reference sequence).

This chain connects TRBV30 to TRBJ1-2; 8 nucleotides match TRBD1. With V trimmed by 5 bases and J by 6 bases, 5 bases remained unmatched. This CDR3 is 12 amino acids long. Germline CDR1 reads GTSNPN; CDR2 reads SVGIG (reference sequence). This CDR3 reads CAWQQGGNGYTF. CDR3 sequence (DNA): TGTGCCTGGCAACAGGGGGGGAATGGCTACACCTTC.

The chain recombines TRBV3-1 (or the pseudogene TRBV3-2) with TRBJ2-1; 9 bases fit TRBD2. J gave up 9 bases and V 0 bases, and 9 bases lay outside the gene matches. Germline assignment: CDR1 LGHDT and CDR2 YNNKEL (reference sequence). This CDR3 has 16 amino acids. CDR3 region: CASSQEISPAGGEQFF. CDR3 bases: TGTGCCAGCAGCCAAGAAATTTCGCCAGCGGGGGGTGAGCAGTTCTTC.